Listed below are T cell receptor beta chains from one sample, sequenced in a study of cytomegalovirus exposure and HLA in healthy donors. Generated by immunoSEQ multiplex PCR, the TCRdb table keeps only in-frame clones and is missing some. The sample lists about 210,000 clones, around 87% occurring once. The sample comprised PBMCs. Receptor source: a boy aged 2 to 9 in good health and CMV-seronegative. Each CDR3 is given with its conserved first and last residue. D genes are given only for firm matches. The size field is filled for only some rows; it gives once, few, many or a size class.

CDR3nt: TGTGCCAGCAGCTTAGAAAGGACAGTAAGTGCTCGCTACACCTTC
CDR3aa: CASSLERTVSARYTF
d_gene: .
abundance: .
v_gene: TRBV13
j_gene: TRBJ1-2

CDR3nt: TGTGCCAGCAGTTGGGCGGGCTATGGCTACACCTTC
CDR3aa: CASSWAGYGYTF
d_gene: .
abundance: .
v_gene: TRBV28
j_gene: TRBJ1-2

CDR3nt: TGCGCCAGCAGCCAGCCGCGTGGCGGGGCTCAAGAGACCCAGTACTTC
CDR3aa: CASSQPRGGAQETQYF
d_gene: .
abundance: .
v_gene: TRBV4-1
j_gene: TRBJ2-5

CDR3nt: TGTGCCAGCAGTTCAACCGGGCCTAGGGGCGGGGACGAGCAGTACTTC
CDR3aa: CASSSTGPRGGDEQYF
d_gene: .
abundance: once
v_gene: TRBV6-5
j_gene: TRBJ2-7

CDR3nt: TGTGCCAGCAGTTACGTTGTAGCGGGAGCGGGGGATACGCAGTATTTT
CDR3aa: CASSYVVAGAGDTQYF
d_gene: TRBD2
abundance: .
v_gene: TRBV6-5
j_gene: TRBJ2-3

CDR3nt: TGTGCCAGCAGCACGGAGTCTAACAATGAGCAGTTCTTC
CDR3aa: CASSTESNNEQFF
d_gene: .
abundance: .
v_gene: TRBV5-4
j_gene: TRBJ2-1

CDR3nt: TGTGCCACCCTCCCCAGCGGGAGAATTAACACCGGGGAGCTGTTTTTT
CDR3aa: CATLPSGRINTGELFF
d_gene: TRBD2
abundance: few
v_gene: TRBV6-6
j_gene: TRBJ2-2

CDR3nt: TGTGCCACCAGTCAAGAGCCCGGACCCCTCCACTTT
CDR3aa: CATSQEPGPLHF
d_gene: .
abundance: .
v_gene: TRBV15
j_gene: TRBJ1-6

CDR3nt: TGTGCCACCAGCAGAGATATTAATTCACCCCTCCACTTT
CDR3aa: CATSRDINSPLHF
d_gene: .
abundance: .
v_gene: TRBV15
j_gene: TRBJ1-6

CDR3nt: TGTGCCAGCAGCCGTGACAGGGACGGCGAGCAGTACTTC
CDR3aa: CASSRDRDGEQYF
d_gene: TRBD1
abundance: .
v_gene: TRBV27
j_gene: TRBJ2-7

CDR3nt: TGTGCCAGCAGCTTGAGACAGGGGACTTCCGAATTTAGGACCTACGAGCAGTACTTC
CDR3aa: CASSLRQGTSEFRTYEQYF
d_gene: TRBD1
abundance: .
v_gene: TRBV13
j_gene: TRBJ2-7

CDR3nt: TGCGCCAGCAGCTGGACTAGCAGCACAGATACGCAGTATTTT
CDR3aa: CASSWTSSTDTQYF
d_gene: TRBD2
abundance: .
v_gene: TRBV5-1
j_gene: TRBJ2-3

CDR3nt: TGCGCCAGCAGCTCCCCCAGGACAGGGGCCCTTACTAGCACAGATACGCAGTATTTT
CDR3aa: CASSSPRTGALTSTDTQYF
d_gene: TRBD1
abundance: .
v_gene: TRBV5-1
j_gene: TRBJ2-3

CDR3nt: TGCGCCAGCAGCTTCCGGGACAGTAGATCAGATACGCAGTATTTT
CDR3aa: CASSFRDSRSDTQYF
d_gene: TRBD1
abundance: .
v_gene: TRBV5-1
j_gene: TRBJ2-3

CDR3nt: TGTGCCAGCAGCATGACAGGGAACTATGGCTACACCTTC
CDR3aa: CASSMTGNYGYTF
d_gene: TRBD1
abundance: once
v_gene: TRBV6-5
j_gene: TRBJ1-2

CDR3nt: TGTGCCAGCAGCCAAGACGGCAGGGAGGTAAACACCATATATTTT
CDR3aa: CASSQDGREVNTIYF
d_gene: .
abundance: .
v_gene: TRBV4-2
j_gene: TRBJ1-3

CDR3nt: TGTGCCACAGGGGCTAGCACAGATACGCAGTATTTT
CDR3aa: CATGASTDTQYF
d_gene: .
abundance: .
v_gene: TRBV6-1
j_gene: TRBJ2-3

CDR3nt: TGTGCCAGCAGTTTTGAAGCGGGGAGCTACAATGAGCAGTTCTTC
CDR3aa: CASSFEAGSYNEQFF
d_gene: TRBD2
abundance: .
v_gene: TRBV27
j_gene: TRBJ2-1

CDR3nt: TGTGCCAGCAGCGTAGGACAGGGTAACAATGAGCAGTTCTTC
CDR3aa: CASSVGQGNNEQFF
d_gene: TRBD1
abundance: .
v_gene: TRBV9
j_gene: TRBJ2-1

CDR3nt: TGTGCCAGCAGGGCCTCACTAGGCACAGATACGCAGTATTTT
CDR3aa: CASRASLGTDTQYF
d_gene: .
abundance: .
v_gene: TRBV6-5
j_gene: TRBJ2-3

CDR3nt: TGTGCCAGCAGCTCCTCGACAGCCGATAATGAAAAACTGTTTTTT
CDR3aa: CASSSSTADNEKLFF
d_gene: .
abundance: .
v_gene: TRBV11-1
j_gene: TRBJ1-4

CDR3nt: TGTGCCAGCTCCTCCCTCGGGGCCGGCGCGGGGAGAGGGAACACCGGGGAGCTGTTTTTT
CDR3aa: CASSSLGAGAGRGNTGELFF
d_gene: .
abundance: .
v_gene: TRBV28
j_gene: TRBJ2-2

CDR3nt: TGTGCCAGCAGTGCCCCCTGGACTAGCGGGAGCTACAATGAGCAGTTCTTC
CDR3aa: CASSAPWTSGSYNEQFF
d_gene: TRBD2
abundance: .
v_gene: TRBV27
j_gene: TRBJ2-1

CDR3nt: TGTGCCAGCAGCTTCCGGGTCCCGACCTTATCGCTCGGAAACACCATATATTTT
CDR3aa: CASSFRVPTLSLGNTIYF
d_gene: .
abundance: .
v_gene: TRBV7-2
j_gene: TRBJ1-3

CDR3nt: TGCGCCAGCAGCTTGGATGCGGGATCCAAAAACACCATATATTTT
CDR3aa: CASSLDAGSKNTIYF
d_gene: .
abundance: .
v_gene: TRBV5-1
j_gene: TRBJ1-3

CDR3nt: TGTGCCTGGAGTCCCAAGGCTAGCGGTATTGAGCAGTTCTTC
CDR3aa: CAWSPKASGIEQFF
d_gene: TRBD2
abundance: .
v_gene: TRBV30
j_gene: TRBJ2-1

CDR3nt: TGCAGTGCCTCAGACAGGCACGAGCAGTACTTC
CDR3aa: CSASDRHEQYF
d_gene: .
abundance: .
v_gene: TRBV20-1
j_gene: TRBJ2-7

CDR3nt: TGTGCCAGTACCCCTAAACAGGGTGGTAATTCACCCCTCCACTTT
CDR3aa: CASTPKQGGNSPLHF
d_gene: .
abundance: .
v_gene: TRBV19
j_gene: TRBJ1-6

CDR3nt: TGTGCCAGCAGGGGCCGGGCGGGGGGGCTATTGGAGACCCAGTACTTC
CDR3aa: CASRGRAGGLLETQYF
d_gene: TRBD2
abundance: .
v_gene: TRBV2
j_gene: TRBJ2-5